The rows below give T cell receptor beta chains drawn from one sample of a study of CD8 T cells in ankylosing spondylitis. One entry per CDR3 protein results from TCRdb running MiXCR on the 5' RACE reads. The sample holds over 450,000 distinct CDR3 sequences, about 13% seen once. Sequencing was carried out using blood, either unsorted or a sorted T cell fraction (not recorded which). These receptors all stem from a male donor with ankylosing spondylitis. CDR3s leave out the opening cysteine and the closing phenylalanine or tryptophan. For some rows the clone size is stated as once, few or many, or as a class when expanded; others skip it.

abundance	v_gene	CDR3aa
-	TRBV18	ASSPGLAPVASNEQF
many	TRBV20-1	SAIGTGDRYTEAF
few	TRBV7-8	ASTLPRLAVHSGANVLT
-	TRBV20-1	SAIPGLAGVLDLSTDTQY
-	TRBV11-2	ASSLKLAGRNEQF
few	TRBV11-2	ASSLGGLNNEQF
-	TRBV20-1	SASPSGGGEYTQY
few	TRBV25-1	ASSDRGSGLETQY
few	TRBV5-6	ASSLNNVLT
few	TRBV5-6	ASSSDRVAGRETQY
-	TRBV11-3	ASSLVRDIDEQF
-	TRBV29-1	SVAPRQRTNTEAF
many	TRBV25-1	ASSESRTGDTEAF
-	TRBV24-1	ATSDTAGTGGIYT
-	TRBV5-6	ASSPPGAQGGNEQF
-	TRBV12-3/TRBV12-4	ASSMTSGRAETQY
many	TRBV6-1	ASSEQGITTGETQY
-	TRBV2	ASSDRVDYTEAF
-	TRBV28	ASHTGSSGYGYT
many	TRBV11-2	ASRSWGGAGETQY
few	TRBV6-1	ASSEGGYGYGYT
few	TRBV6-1	ASRRLAGANEQF
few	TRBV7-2	ASSPQTGTGGSAF
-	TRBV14	ASSQVVHGETQY
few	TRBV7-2	ASSFDGAGGYT
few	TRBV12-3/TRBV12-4	ASPYGTSGAGELF
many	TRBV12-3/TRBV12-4	ASRDQGQGGQPQH
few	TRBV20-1	SLAGPETQY
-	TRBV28	ASSWTVGTQY
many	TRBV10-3	AISESSGPYNEQF
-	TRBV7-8	ASSPYATGLQPQH
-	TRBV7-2	ASSLGDQQF
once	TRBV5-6	ASSLWTSGRADTQY
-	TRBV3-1	ASSSYRALAGGPTDTQY
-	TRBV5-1	ASSPGQGGTEAL
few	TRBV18	ASSPATTYEQY
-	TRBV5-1	ASRGQADTEAF
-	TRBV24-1	ATAPGHSETQY
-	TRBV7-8	ASSLAYGTGTGELF
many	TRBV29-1	SVKLAGLETQY
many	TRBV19	ASSVPNRNQPQH
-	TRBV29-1	SVGRDRNQPQH